This TCR beta chain was retrieved from a study of spatial heterogeneity in lung cancer. Whole-study findings and limits: Mutation counts in tumors were tracked by counts of expanded intratumoral alpha and beta TCRs.

Time point given: sample taken at primary tumor resection. This clonotype was observed many times. Antigen: not known. TCRdb used MiXCR to reprocess the 5' RACE reads, holding one entry per CDR3 protein. This repertoire shows about 9,200 distinct CDR3 sequences, around 5% found once; its top ten account for roughly 14%. Trimming cost V 0 bases and J 0 bases; bases outside gene matches: 8. The CDR3 is made up of 16 amino acids. The germline V gene has CDR1 DFQATT and CDR2 SNEGSKA (reference sequence). This specimen consisted of lung tumor tissue, obtained at surgery. The receptor's source is a female donor with early-stage non-small cell lung cancer. V gene TRBV20-1 combines with J gene TRBJ2-7, with 7 nucleotides matching TRBD1. CDR3 sequence (DNA): TGCAGTGCTAGAGATCGGGACAGTCTACTCTCCTACGAGCAGTACTTC. Amino acids: CSARDRDSLLSYEQYF.